Here is one T cell receptor beta chain with its context. A read error may produce the germline difference seen at one junction end. This CDR3 comprises 18 residues. Germline V gene data show CDR1 as SGHDT and CDR2 as YYEEEE. Drawing of peripheral blood yielded roughly 9.8 milliliters from each donor. This record belongs to a study of blood T cells in healthy people across ages. Study-level information: Capturing about one barcoded beta molecule per two T cells was achieved by template switching.

Sample-barcoded 5' priming and a J-beta primer mix drove a second PCR of roughly 7 to 11 cycles. Each cDNA molecule was tagged by a template-switch adaptor with 12 random nucleotides. Samples each returned at least 2.5 million CDR3-containing paired-end reads. TCRdb independently ran MiXCR on the 5' RACE reads; one entry per CDR3 protein. The table has 1.5 million or so distinct CDR3 sequences, 42% seen once. The sample consisted of blood. The V and J genes are TRBV5-6 and TRBJ2-3; 16 bases align to TRBD2. The TCR was taken from a woman between 18 and 29 years old in good health. The CDR3: CTSSGGLAGGLRTDTQYF. As DNA, the CDR3 is TGTACCAGCAGCGGGGGACTAGCGGGAGGGCTCCGCACAGATACGCAGTATTTT.